Included here is one T cell receptor beta chain sequence, with context. This entry comes from a study of blood T cell repertoires in COVID-19. Clones were sequenced by immunoSEQ multiplex PCR, and TCRdb holds only the in-frame ones, with some missing. The sample records a few hundred thousand clones, approximately 86% being singletons. The germline V gene encodes CDR1 MNHEY and CDR2 SVGEGT. V lost 4 bases and J 3 bases, leaving 16 bases between the germline ends. The CDR3 covers 16 residues. V usage is TRBV6-2 or TRBV6-3 and J usage is TRBJ1-5; D is perhaps TRBD1 (5 bases). This sequence was found in a human donor with COVID-19, enrolled during active disease. The donor label of this sample is uncertain. Sequenced sample: peripheral blood. The CDR3: CASSSLGPRSNQPQHF. For the CDR3, the DNA is TGTGCCAGCAGTTCTCTGGGGCCGCGTTCCAATCAGCCCCAGCATTTT.